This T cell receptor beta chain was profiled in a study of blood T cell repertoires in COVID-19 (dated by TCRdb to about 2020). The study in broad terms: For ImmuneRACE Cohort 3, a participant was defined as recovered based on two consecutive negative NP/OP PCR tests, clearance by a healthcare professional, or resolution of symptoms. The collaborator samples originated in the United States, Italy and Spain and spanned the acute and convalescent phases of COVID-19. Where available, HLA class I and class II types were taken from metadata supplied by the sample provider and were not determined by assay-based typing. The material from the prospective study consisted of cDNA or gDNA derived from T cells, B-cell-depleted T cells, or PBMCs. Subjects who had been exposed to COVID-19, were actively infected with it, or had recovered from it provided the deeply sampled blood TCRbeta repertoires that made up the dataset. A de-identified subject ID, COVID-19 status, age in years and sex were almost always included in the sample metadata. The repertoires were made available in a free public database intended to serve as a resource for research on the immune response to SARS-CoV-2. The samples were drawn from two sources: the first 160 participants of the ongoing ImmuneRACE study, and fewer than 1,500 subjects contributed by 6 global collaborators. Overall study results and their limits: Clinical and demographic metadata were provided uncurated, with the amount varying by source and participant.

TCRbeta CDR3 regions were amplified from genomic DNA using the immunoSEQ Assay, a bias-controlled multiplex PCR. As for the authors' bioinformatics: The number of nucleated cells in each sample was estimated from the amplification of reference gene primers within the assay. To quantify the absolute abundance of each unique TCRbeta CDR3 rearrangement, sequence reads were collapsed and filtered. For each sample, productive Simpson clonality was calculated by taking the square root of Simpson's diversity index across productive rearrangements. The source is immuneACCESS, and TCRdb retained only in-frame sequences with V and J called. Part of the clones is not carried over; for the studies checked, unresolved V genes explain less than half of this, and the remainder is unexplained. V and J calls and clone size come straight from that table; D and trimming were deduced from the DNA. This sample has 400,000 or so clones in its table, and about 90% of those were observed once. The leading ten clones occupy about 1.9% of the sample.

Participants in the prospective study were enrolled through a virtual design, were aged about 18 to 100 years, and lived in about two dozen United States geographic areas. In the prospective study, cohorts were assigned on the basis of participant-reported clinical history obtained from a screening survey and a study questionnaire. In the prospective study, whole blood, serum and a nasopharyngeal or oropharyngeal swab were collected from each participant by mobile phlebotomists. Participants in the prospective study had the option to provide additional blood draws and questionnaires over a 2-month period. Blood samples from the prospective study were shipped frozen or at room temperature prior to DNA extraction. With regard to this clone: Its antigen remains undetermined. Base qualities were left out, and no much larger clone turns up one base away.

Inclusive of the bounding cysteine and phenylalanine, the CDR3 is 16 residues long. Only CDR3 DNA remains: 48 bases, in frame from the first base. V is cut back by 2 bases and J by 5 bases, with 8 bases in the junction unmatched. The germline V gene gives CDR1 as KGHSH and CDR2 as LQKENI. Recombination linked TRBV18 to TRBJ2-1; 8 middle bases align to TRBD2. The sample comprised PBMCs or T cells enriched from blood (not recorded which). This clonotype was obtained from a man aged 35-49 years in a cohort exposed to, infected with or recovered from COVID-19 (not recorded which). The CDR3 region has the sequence CASSPFGTRPNNEQFF. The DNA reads TGTGCCAGCTCACCATTCGGGACTAGGCCCAACAATGAGCAGTTCTTC.